These 21 T cell receptor beta chains were all obtained from the same sample, sequenced in a study of identical twins. TCRdb reprocessed the 5' RACE reads via MiXCR and lists one record per CDR3 protein. In the table there are 450,000 or so distinct CDR3 sequences, approximately 15% of which are singletons. The same specimen was also included in a second study, on yellow fever vaccine responses in identical twins.

The sequencing sample was made of CD4+ T cells sorted from blood. These receptors all stem from a woman in her late teens or twenties in good health.

The rearrangement joins TRBV30 to TRBJ1-2, with D possibly being TRBD1 (6 bases). The CDR3 contains 11 residues. Germline CDR1 GTSNPN, CDR2 SVGIG (reference sequence). Trimming took off 4 bases at V and 7 bases at J, with 10 bases between the two ends. The CDR3, as DNA: TGTGCCTGGAACAGGGTCGGTGGCTACACCTTC. Its protein product is CAWNRVGGYTF.

The chain uses TRBV5-6 and TRBJ1-2, with D maybe TRBD1 (5 bases). CDR1 and CDR2 from the germline V gene are SGHDT and YYEEEE. The CDR3 runs to 14 residues. V was cut by 4 bases and J by 3 bases, with 13 bases left in between. The CDR3 DNA reads as TGTGCCAGCAGCACCAGGGCCGGGGACTATGGCTACACCTTC. Its protein product is CASSTRAGDYGYTF.

V and J are TRBV11-2 and TRBJ2-7; no clear D gene. The CDR3 spans 13 residues. Germline CDR1 and CDR2: SGHAT and FQNNGV. V was cut by 5 bases and J by 5 bases, with 13 bases left in between. CDR3 nucleotide sequence: TGTGCCAGCAGCGTTGTAGGCCGCCACGAGCAGTACTTC. Residues: CASSVVGRHEQYF.

Notes on this clonotype: In this CDR3 the conserved last residue, phenylalanine or tryptophan, is missing, so a read error is likely. The chain employs TRBV10-3 and TRBJ2-3; D not certain. Germline CDR1 is ENHRY and CDR2 is SYGVKD. The CDR3 extends over 12 amino acids. V dropped 6 bases and J dropped 6 bases, with 10 bases sitting between them. CDR3 nucleotides: TGTGCCATCAGCGCAAAAAGGGATACGCAGTATCTT. It specifies CAISAKRDTQYL.

This chain's CDR3 is CASSYSFRGDYEQYF. CDR3 DNA: TGTGCCAGCAGTTACTCTTTCAGGGGGGACTACGAGCAGTACTTC. J is TRBJ2-7 and V is TRBV6-6; maybe TRBD1 (7 bases). V lost 0 bases and J lost 3, with 12 bases in between. Germline CDR1 is MNHNY and CDR2 is SVGAGI (reference sequence). This CDR3 is 15 amino acids long.

The rearrangement uses TRBV5-1 and TRBJ2-7; D gene ambiguous. The ends were cut back, 2 bases at V and 4 bases at J, with 13 bases in the middle. The CDR3 is made up of 14 amino acids. Germline V gives CDR1 SGHRS, CDR2 YFSETQ. This chain's CDR3 is CASSFARVKYEQYF. The CDR3 DNA is TGCGCCAGCAGCTTCGCTCGGGTTAAGTACGAGCAGTACTTC.

The count of this clonotype is one. The chain employs TRBV11-1 and TRBJ2-2; 8 positions agree with TRBD2. The CDR3 is made up of 18 amino acids. Germline V gene lookup returns CDR1 SGHAT and CDR2 FQDESV (reference sequence). Trimming took 3 bases from V and 2 from J; bases not matched to a gene: 11. In DNA form, the CDR3 reads TGTGCCAGCAGCTTTTTATTTTTGGGACTAGGAAACACCGGGGAGCTGTTTTTT. Residues: CASSFLFLGLGNTGELFF.

The chain has TRBV9 and TRBJ2-6, with TRBD2 matching over 10 bases. With V trimmed by 10 bases and J by 4 bases, 11 bases remained unmatched. This CDR3 region has 16 residues. Per the germline V gene, CDR1 is SGDLS and CDR2 is YYNGEE. In DNA form, the CDR3 reads TGTGCCCCTAGAGCTAGCGGGAGTCTAGGGGCCAACGTCCTGACTTTC. Translated, it gives CAPRASGSLGANVLTF.

The rearrangement joins TRBV7-6 to TRBJ2-2; a weak D match, TRBD2 (6 bases). This CDR3 region has 15 residues. Trimming cost V 0 bases and J 6 bases, with 11 bases left between them. The germline V gene encodes CDR1 SGHVS and CDR2 FNYEAQ. CDR3 loop: CASSLAPLASGELFF. CDR3 nucleotides: TGTGCCAGCAGCTTAGCGCCGCTAGCGTCCGGGGAGCTGTTTTTT.

CDR3 nucleotides: TGCAGTGCTCGACAGGGATCCACTCTTAATGGTGGCTACACCTTC. Its translation is CSARQGSTLNGGYTF. This rearrangement joins TRBV20-1 to TRBJ1-2; 7 bases map to TRBD1. V dropped 5 bases and J dropped 7; count of bases not matched to a gene: 16. The CDR3 covers 15 residues. Germline CDR1 reads DFQATT; CDR2 reads SNEGSKA (reference sequence).

In its sample, this clonotype was seen a few times. The CDR3 loop is CASSLQAGVGRNEQFF. For the CDR3, the DNA is TGTGCCAGCAGCCTCCAAGCGGGAGTAGGGAGGAATGAGCAGTTCTTC. This chain connects TRBV7-2 to TRBJ2-1, with 8 bases identical to TRBD2. From germline, CDR1 is SGHTA and CDR2 FQGNSA. The V segment lost 5 bases and the J segment 7 bases; nucleotides outside the gene matches: 13. This CDR3 region has 16 residues.

In its sample, this clonotype was seen a few times. The rearrangement links TRBV20-1 to TRBJ2-5; D may be TRBD2 (6 bases). Germline V gene lookup returns CDR1 DFQATT and CDR2 SNEGSKA (reference sequence). The CDR3 covers 13 residues. Trimming removed 6 bases from V and 4 bases from J, with 15 bases in between. The CDR3 loop reads CSARVRGLETQYF. The CDR3 DNA reads as TGCAGTGCCCGGGTTCGGGGACTAGAGACCCAGTACTTC.

This clonotype was recorded a few times. The chain is built from TRBV19 and TRBJ1-5; 11 bases line up with TRBD1. The CDR3 has 15 residues. With 4 bases clipped from V and 6 bases from J, the junction kept 5 bases outside the gene matches. Germline lookup yields CDR1 LNHDA and CDR2 SQIVND (reference sequence). CDR3 protein: CASSTRTGGGQPQHF. The CDR3 nucleotides are TGTGCCAGTAGTACTCGGACAGGGGGCGGTCAGCCCCAGCATTTT.

This sequence joins TRBV7-2 and TRBJ2-3; the D gene is possibly TRBD2 (5 bases). The CDR3 consists of 14 residues. Germline V gives CDR1 SGHTA, CDR2 FQGNSA. Trimming shortened V by 5 bases and J by 0 bases, and 9 bases separated the two germline ends. Here the CDR3 reads CASSGRISTDTQYF. The CDR3, as DNA: TGTGCCAGCAGCGGGAGAATAAGCACAGATACGCAGTATTTT. The variable domain in full, with the rest retrieved from reference TRBV7-2 and TRBJ2-3, is GAGVSQSPSNKVTEKGKDVELRCDPISGHTALYWYRQSLGQGLEFLIYFQGNSAPDKSGLPSDRFSAERTGGSVSTLTIQRTQQEDSAVYLCASSGRISTDTQYFGPGTRLTVL.

V is TRBV7-9 and J is TRBJ2-1; 7 bases line up with TRBD2. The V and J ends lost 1 base and 6 bases, in that order; junction bases with no gene match: 9. The CDR3 extends over 16 amino acids. Germline CDR1 reads SEHNR; CDR2 reads FQNEAQ (reference sequence). For the CDR3, the DNA is TGTGCCAGCAGCTTAGGGGAGGGCCTTAACGGCAATGAGCAGTTCTTC. Translation: CASSLGEGLNGNEQFF.

This clonotype was detected only a few times. The chain uses TRBV4-3 and TRBJ2-3; 12 bases agree with TRBD2. The CDR3 has 15 amino acids. The V gene's germline CDR1 is LGHNA and CDR2 YSLEER. The trim removed 4 bases at V and 7 bases at J, leaving 6 bases unmatched. The CDR3 reads CASSRRLAGVNTQYF. The CDR3 DNA reads as TGCGCCAGCAGCCGCCGACTAGCGGGAGTAAATACGCAGTATTTT.

The genes are TRBV6-5 and TRBJ2-4; the D gene is possibly TRBD2 (5 bases). The germline V gene has CDR1 MNHEY and CDR2 SVGAGI. Trimming shortened V by 0 bases and J by 1 base, and 7 bases separated the two germline ends. CDR3 length: 15 amino acids. CDR3 loop: CASSYSTGAKNIQYF. The CDR3 DNA reads TGTGCCAGCAGTTACTCGACGGGGGCCAAAAACATTCAGTACTTC.

This clonotype showed up many times. The genes are TRBV7-9 and TRBJ2-2; 8 bases agree with TRBD1. The CDR3 length is 15 residues. CDR1 SEHNR and CDR2 FQNEAQ come from the germline V gene (reference sequence). V gave up 3 bases and J gave up 4 bases; unmatched junction bases: 4. The CDR3 coding sequence is TGTGCCAGCAGCTTGAGACAGGGGTCCACCGGGGAGCTGTTTTTT. Residues: CASSLRQGSTGELFF.

This clonotype has a handful of counts. The CDR3 loop reads CASSYSLAPGEQYF. The CDR3 DNA reads as TGTGCCAGCAGTTACTCGTTGGCTCCCGGCGAGCAGTACTTC. The V call is TRBV6-5, the J call TRBJ2-7; D remains ambiguous. V was trimmed by 0 bases and J by 6 bases, leaving 12 bases between them. Germline CDR1 is MNHEY and CDR2 is SVGAGI. This CDR3 comprises 14 residues.

The chain combines TRBV5-1 with TRBJ2-7; 9 bases are a match to TRBD2. The junction had 8 bases not matched to a gene; V was cut back by 4 bases and J by 0 bases. Germline CDR1 is SGHRS and CDR2 is YFSETQ. The CDR3 is made up of 16 amino acids. CDR3 loop: CASSVQLAGASYEQYF. The CDR3 nucleotides read TGCGCCAGCAGCGTTCAACTAGCGGGTGCCTCCTACGAGCAGTACTTC.

This clonotype was seen a handful of times. This sequence joins TRBV20-1 and TRBJ2-5; D assignment may be TRBD1 or TRBD2 (5 bases each). V lost 5 bases to trimming and J lost 9 bases, with 16 bases between them. CDR3 length: 12 residues. CDR1 is DFQATT, CDR2 SNEGSKA, per germline (reference sequence). CDR3 protein: CSAFRDGQSQYF. Written as DNA, the CDR3 is TGCAGTGCTTTCCGGGACGGCCAATCCCAGTACTTC.